The 17 T cell receptor beta chains listed next were all sequenced from one sample in a study of T cell changes during pregnancy in multiple sclerosis. The data were produced by immunoSEQ multiplex PCR, yet TCRdb's version contains in-frame clones alone and is incomplete. The profile shows tens of thousands of clones, 94% of them singletons. The sequenced sample was peripheral blood, obtained in the third trimester of pregnancy. The receptors were gathered from a female donor with multiple sclerosis, enrolled in a pregnancy study.

This chain uses TRBV2 with TRBJ1-2; a possible D gene is TRBD1 (5 bases). V shed 4 bases and J shed 3 bases, with 18 bases lying between them. The CDR3 totals 16 residues. Germline CDR1 reads SNHLY; CDR2 reads FYNNEI. The DNA of the CDR3 is TGTGCCAGCAGTGGTATCCAAGGGGTGTTAGACTATGGCTACACCTTC. Encoded protein: CASSGIQGVLDYGYTF.

The rearrangement uses TRBV30 and TRBJ2-3; D remains ambiguous. V gave up 0 bases and J gave up 5 bases, with 6 bases separating them. CDR1 is GTSNPN and CDR2 is SVGIG in the germline V gene (reference sequence). CDR3 size: 12 residues. The CDR3 DNA reads TGTGCCTGGAGTGTACGGTTAGATACGCAGTATTTT. Translating it yields CAWSVRLDTQYF.

The chain has TRBV7-9 and TRBJ2-2, with D perhaps TRBD2 (5 bases). This CDR3 comprises 14 residues. V was pared by 5 bases and J by 2 bases, with 9 bases between. Germline values: CDR1 SEHNR, CDR2 FQNEAQ (reference sequence). For the CDR3, the DNA is TGTGCCAGCAGCCAAACGGGAAACACCGGGGAGCTGTTTTTT. Translating gives CASSQTGNTGELFF. The whole variable domain, remainder taken from reference TRBV7-9 and TRBJ2-2, is DTGVSQNPRHKITKRGQNVTFRCDPISEHNRLYWYRQTLGQGPEFLTYFQNEAQLEKSRLLSDRFSAERPKGSFSTLEIQRTEQGDSAMYLCASSQTGNTGELFFGEGSRLTVL.

The chain is built from TRBV15 and TRBJ1-5; tentative D call: TRBD1 (6 bases). There are 17 residues in the CDR3. Trimming stripped 0 bases from V and 5 bases from J, with 17 bases between. Germline V gene sequence: CDR1 LNHNV, CDR2 YYDKDF (reference sequence). CDR3 in amino acids: CATSRDLNRVVYQPQHF. In DNA form, the CDR3 reads TGTGCCACCAGCAGAGATCTGAACAGGGTGGTGTATCAGCCCCAGCATTTT.

This rearrangement joins TRBV9 to TRBJ1-2; D gene unclear. The CDR3 totals 14 residues. The germline V gene has CDR1 SGDLS and CDR2 YYNGEE. Trimming took 1 base from V and 5 from J, leaving 12 bases between them. The chain's CDR3 is CASSVSGGWYGYTF. CDR3 DNA sequence: TGTGCCAGCAGCGTAAGCGGCGGTTGGTATGGCTACACCTTC.

This chain connects TRBV5-1 to TRBJ1-2; TRBD1 matches 8 bases. Germline V gene sequence: CDR1 SGHRS, CDR2 YFSETQ. The CDR3 has 14 residues. With V trimmed by 4 bases and J by 4 bases, 6 bases remained unmatched. DNA of the CDR3: TGCGCCAGCAGCGCGACAGGGGTCGGCTATGGCTACACCTTC. It is translated as CASSATGVGYGYTF.

The chain recombines TRBV7-8 with TRBJ1-2; 9 bases match TRBD1. CDR3 length: 14 amino acids. V was clipped by 0 bases and J by 9 bases; unmatched bases: 5. CDR1 and CDR2 (germline): SGHVS, FQNEAQ. CDR3 sequence reads: CASSLAGQGNSYTF. CDR3 DNA sequence: TGTGCCAGCAGCTTAGCCGGACAGGGGAATAGCTACACCTTC.

The CDR3 here is CASSVGGDKNYEQYF. CDR3 nucleotides: TGTGCCAGCAGCGTAGGGGGGGATAAAAACTACGAGCAGTACTTC. V is TRBV9 and J is TRBJ2-7, with TRBD2 as a possible D gene (6 bases). The germline V gene encodes CDR1 SGDLS and CDR2 YYNGEE. This CDR3 has 15 amino acids. V shed 0 bases and J shed 3 bases, with 13 bases lying between them.

This clone has a handful of counts. The chain employs TRBV19 and TRBJ1-5, with 9 bases fitting TRBD1. With V trimmed by 6 bases and J by 0 bases, 6 bases remained unmatched. CDR1 and CDR2 from the germline V gene are LNHDA and SQIVND (reference sequence). The CDR3 covers 16 residues. The CDR3 DNA reads as TGTGCCAGTAGCAAGGACAGGGGAAATAGCAATCAGCCCCAGCATTTT. It encodes CASSKDRGNSNQPQHF.

J is TRBJ1-2 and V is TRBV14, with D unresolved. Germline V lookup: CDR1 SGHDN, CDR2 FVKESK. V was clipped by 1 base and J by 3 bases, with 9 bases between them. This CDR3 spans 14 amino acids. The CDR3 DNA follows: TGTGCCAGCAGCCAAGTTCAGGAATACTATGGCTACACCTTC. This sequence encodes CASSQVQEYYGYTF.

The CDR3 DNA sequence: TGTGCCAGCAGTATACACTACGAGCAGTACTTC. Translating it yields CASSIHYEQYF. V usage is TRBV2 and J usage is TRBJ2-7; D is unclear. Trimming stripped 5 bases from V and 3 bases from J, with 5 bases between. Germline V gene data show CDR1 as SNHLY and CDR2 as FYNNEI. The CDR3 loop spans 11 amino acids.

The V and J genes are TRBV19 and TRBJ2-3; 7 bases are a match to TRBD2. The V and J ends lost 7 bases and 2 bases, in that order; junction bases with no gene match: 6. This CDR3 spans 14 amino acids. Germline V gene lookup returns CDR1 LNHDA and CDR2 SQIVND (reference sequence). The DNA for the CDR3 is TGTGCCAGTAATGAGGGACTACACACAGATACGCAGTATTTT. Its translation: CASNEGLHTDTQYF.

The chain has TRBV14 and TRBJ2-7; TRBD2 might be the D (5 bases). The CDR3 has 14 residues. Germline values: CDR1 SGHDN, CDR2 FVKESK. V lost 1 base, J lost 0 bases, and 7 bases lay in between. The CDR3 nucleotides read TGTGCCAGCAGCCAAGGGACTTACTCCTACGAGCAGTACTTC. This translates into CASSQGTYSYEQYF. The whole variable domain, remainder taken from reference TRBV14 and TRBJ2-7, is EAGVTQFPSHSVIEKGQTVTLRCDPISGHDNLYWYRRVMGKEIKFLLHFVKESKQDESGMPNNRFLAERTGGTYSTLKVQPAELEDSGVYFCASSQGTYSYEQYFGPGTRLTVT.

The chain has TRBV7-2 and TRBJ2-1; D is possibly TRBD2 (6 bases). Trimming took 5 bases from V and 10 from J, leaving 18 bases between them. The V gene's germline CDR1 is SGHTA and CDR2 FQGNSA. The CDR3 has 14 amino acids. CDR3 protein: CASSAQTRGGEQFF. CDR3 nucleotides: TGTGCCAGCAGCGCCCAGACTAGGGGAGGCGAGCAGTTCTTC.

This chain uses TRBV7-8 with TRBJ2-1, with D unclear. V lost 1 base, J lost 2 bases, and 9 bases lay in between. Germline V CDR1 and CDR2: SGHVS, FQNEAQ. The CDR3 has 15 amino acids. In nucleotides, the CDR3 is TGTGCCAGCAGCTTAGGGCCTTCCCCCTACAATGAGCAGTTCTTC. The encoded protein is CASSLGPSPYNEQFF. The variable domain in full, with the rest retrieved from reference TRBV7-8 and TRBJ2-1, is GAGVSQSPRYKVAKRGQDVALRCDPISGHVSLFWYQQALGQGPEFLTYFQNEAQLDKSGLPSDRFFAERPEGSVSTLKIQRTQQEDSAVYLCASSLGPSPYNEQFFGPGTRLTVL.

This chain connects TRBV6-5 to TRBJ2-7; 9 nucleotides line up with TRBD1. Losses at the gene ends were 6 bases for V and 0 bases for J; bases not matched to a gene: 3. Germline assignment: CDR1 MNHEY and CDR2 SVGAGI. The CDR3 consists of 14 residues. In DNA, the CDR3 is TGTGCCAGCAGAAGGGACAGGGTCTCCTACGAGCAGTACTTC. This translates into CASRRDRVSYEQYF.

V usage is TRBV11-1 and J usage is TRBJ1-1; D is unresolved. V lost 3 bases and J lost 1, with 9 bases in between. The CDR3 contains 14 residues. In germline, CDR1 is SGHAT, CDR2 FQDESV (reference sequence). CDR3: CASSFTSGNTEAFF. The CDR3 DNA reads as TGTGCCAGCAGCTTCACTTCAGGGAACACTGAAGCTTTCTTT.